This TCR beta chain was sequenced in a study of shared clonotypes between healthy human individuals. Study-wide results and limits: The sole specimen, blood, was sampled, and tissue repertoires likely differ.

The method was immunoSEQ multiplex PCR; TCRdb's version includes in-frame clones alone and lacks a portion of them. The sample carries approximately 530,000 clones, 90% to 97% recorded once. About this clone itself: What it binds is unknown.

The CDR3 is 15 amino acids. Looked up from germline, CDR1 is SGHKS and CDR2 is YYEKEE (reference sequence). V shed 4 bases and J 3 bases; nucleotides not matched to a gene: 8. What was sequenced was naive CD4+ T cells sorted from blood. The subset denotes: CD45RA+ positively selected. The chain uses TRBV5-5 and TRBJ1-2, with TRBD1 identical over 8 bases. The clonotype was recovered from a woman in her 30s in good health. The CDR3 loop is CASSGRGQAYYGYTF. In DNA form, the CDR3 reads TGTGCCAGCAGCGGAAGGGGACAGGCCTACTATGGCTACACCTTC.